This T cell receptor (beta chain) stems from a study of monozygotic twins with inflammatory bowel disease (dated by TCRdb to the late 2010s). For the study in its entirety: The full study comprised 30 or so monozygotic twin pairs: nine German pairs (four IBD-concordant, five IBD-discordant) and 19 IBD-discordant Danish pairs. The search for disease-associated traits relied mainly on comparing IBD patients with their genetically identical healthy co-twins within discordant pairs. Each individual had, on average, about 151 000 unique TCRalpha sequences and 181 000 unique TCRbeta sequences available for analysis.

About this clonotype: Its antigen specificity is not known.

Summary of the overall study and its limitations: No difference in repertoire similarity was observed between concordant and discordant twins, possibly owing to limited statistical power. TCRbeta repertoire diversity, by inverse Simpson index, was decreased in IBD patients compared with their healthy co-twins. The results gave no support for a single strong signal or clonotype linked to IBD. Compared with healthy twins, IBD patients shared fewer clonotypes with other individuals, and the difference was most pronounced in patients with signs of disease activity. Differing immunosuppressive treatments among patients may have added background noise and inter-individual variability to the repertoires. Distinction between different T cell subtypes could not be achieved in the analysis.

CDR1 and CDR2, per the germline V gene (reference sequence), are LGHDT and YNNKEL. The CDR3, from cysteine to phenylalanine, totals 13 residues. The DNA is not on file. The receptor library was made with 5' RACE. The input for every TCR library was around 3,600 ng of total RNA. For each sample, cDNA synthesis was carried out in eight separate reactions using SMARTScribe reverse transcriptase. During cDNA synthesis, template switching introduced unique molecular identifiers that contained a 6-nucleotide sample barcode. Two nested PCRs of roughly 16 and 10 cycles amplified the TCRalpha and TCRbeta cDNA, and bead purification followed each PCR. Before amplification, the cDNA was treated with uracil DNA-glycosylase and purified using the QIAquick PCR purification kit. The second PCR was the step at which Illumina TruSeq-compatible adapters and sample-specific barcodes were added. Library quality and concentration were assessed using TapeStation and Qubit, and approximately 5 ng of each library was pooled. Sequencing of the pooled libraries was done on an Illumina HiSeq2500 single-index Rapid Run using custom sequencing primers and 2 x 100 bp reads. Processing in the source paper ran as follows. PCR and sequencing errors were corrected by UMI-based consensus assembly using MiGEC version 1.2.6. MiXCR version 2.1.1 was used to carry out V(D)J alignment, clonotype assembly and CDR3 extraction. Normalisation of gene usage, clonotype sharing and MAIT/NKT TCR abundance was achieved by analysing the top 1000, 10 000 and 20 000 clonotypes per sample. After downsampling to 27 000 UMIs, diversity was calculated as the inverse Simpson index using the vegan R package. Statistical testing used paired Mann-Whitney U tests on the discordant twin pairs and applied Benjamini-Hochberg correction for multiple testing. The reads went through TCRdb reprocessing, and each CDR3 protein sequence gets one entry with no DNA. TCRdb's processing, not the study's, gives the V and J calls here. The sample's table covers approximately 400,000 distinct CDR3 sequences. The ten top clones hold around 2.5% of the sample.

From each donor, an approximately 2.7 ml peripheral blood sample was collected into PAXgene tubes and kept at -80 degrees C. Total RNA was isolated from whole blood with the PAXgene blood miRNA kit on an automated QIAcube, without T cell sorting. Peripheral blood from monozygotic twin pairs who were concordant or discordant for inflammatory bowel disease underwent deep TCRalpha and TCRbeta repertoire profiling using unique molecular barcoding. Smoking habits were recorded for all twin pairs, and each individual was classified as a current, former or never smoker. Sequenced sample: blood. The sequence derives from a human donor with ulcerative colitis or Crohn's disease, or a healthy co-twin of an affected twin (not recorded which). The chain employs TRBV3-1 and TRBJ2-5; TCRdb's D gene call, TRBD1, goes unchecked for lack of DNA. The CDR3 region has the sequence CASSQDRGGTQYF.